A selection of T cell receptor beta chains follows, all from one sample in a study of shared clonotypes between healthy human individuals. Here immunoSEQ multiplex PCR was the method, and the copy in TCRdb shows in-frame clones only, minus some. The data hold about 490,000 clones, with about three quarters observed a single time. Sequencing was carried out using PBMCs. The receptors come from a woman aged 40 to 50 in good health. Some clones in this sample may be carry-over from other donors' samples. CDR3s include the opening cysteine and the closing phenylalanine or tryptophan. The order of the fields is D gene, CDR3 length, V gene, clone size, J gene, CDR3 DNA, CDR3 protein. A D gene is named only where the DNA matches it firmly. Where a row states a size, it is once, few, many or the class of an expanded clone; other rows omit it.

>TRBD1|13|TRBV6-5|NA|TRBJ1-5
TGTGCCAGCAGGGGGGACAGGTCCAAGCCCCAGCATTTT
CASRGDRSKPQHF
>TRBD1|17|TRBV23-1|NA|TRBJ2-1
TGCGCCAGCAGTCCCCTAACCGGGACAGAGCTCTACAATGAGCAGTTCTTC
CASSPLTGTELYNEQFF
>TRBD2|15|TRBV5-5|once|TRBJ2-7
TGTGCCAGCAGCGAGGGACTAGCGGTGAGTTACGAGCAGTACTTC
CASSEGLAVSYEQYF
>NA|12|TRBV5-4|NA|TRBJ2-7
TGTGCCAGCAGCCAGGGTTCCTACGAGCAGTACTTC
CASSQGSYEQYF
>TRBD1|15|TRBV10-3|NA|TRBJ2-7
TGTGCCATCAGTGAGGACAGGGAGATCTCCTACGAGCAGTACTTC
CAISEDREISYEQYF
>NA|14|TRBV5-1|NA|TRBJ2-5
TGCGCCAGCAGCTTGGTGGGAGTTGGGGAGACCCAGTACTTC
CASSLVGVGETQYF
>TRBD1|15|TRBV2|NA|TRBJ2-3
TGTGCCAGCAGCCCCTGGACAGGGGGGACAGATACGCAGTATTTT
CASSPWTGGTDTQYF
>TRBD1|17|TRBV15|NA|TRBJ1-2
TGTGCCACCAGCAGAGATCTAGGGGCAGGGGGCGAGGTTGGCTACACCTTC
CATSRDLGAGGEVGYTF
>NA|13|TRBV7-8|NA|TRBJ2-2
TGTGCCAGCAGCTTAGAGGGGTCCGGGGAGCTGTTTTTT
CASSLEGSGELFF
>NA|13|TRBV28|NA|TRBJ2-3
TGTGCCAGCAGTTTAGGGGGCACAGATACGCAGTATTTT
CASSLGGTDTQYF
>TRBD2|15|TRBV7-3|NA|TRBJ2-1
TGTGCCAGCAGCTCAAGGCGGACTAGCGCCAATGAGCAGTTCTTC
CASSSRRTSANEQFF
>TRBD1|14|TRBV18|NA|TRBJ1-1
TGTGCCAGCTCACCATCAGGGGGGGACACTGAAGCTTTCTTT
CASSPSGGDTEAFF
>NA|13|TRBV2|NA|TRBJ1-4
TGTGCCAGCTACCGGGACCGTGCAGAAAAACTGTTTTTT
CASYRDRAEKLFF
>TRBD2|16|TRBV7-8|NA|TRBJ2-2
TGTGCCAGCAGCCCCCGCCGACTAGCGGGGACCGGGGAGCTGTTTTTT
CASSPRRLAGTGELFF
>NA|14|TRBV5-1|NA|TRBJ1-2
TGCGCCAGCAGCTTGGAGTCCCAGGGTCGTGGCTACACCTTC
CASSLESQGRGYTF
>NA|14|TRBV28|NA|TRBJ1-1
TGTGCCAGCAGTAACAGGGTAAGCGGCACTGAAGCTTTCTTT
CASSNRVSGTEAFF
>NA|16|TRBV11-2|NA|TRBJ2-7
TGTGCCAGCAGCCCTAGAGGCGGGTTAAGCTCCTACGAGCAGTACTTC
CASSPRGGLSSYEQYF
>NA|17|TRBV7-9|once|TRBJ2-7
TGTGCCAGCAGCCCGGGCGGGTCATCGACGGGTCCCTACGAGCAGTACTTC
CASSPGGSSTGPYEQYF
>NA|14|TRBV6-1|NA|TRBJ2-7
TGTGCCAGTTACTCCGGGGAGGTCCCTTACGAGCAGTACTTC
CASYSGEVPYEQYF
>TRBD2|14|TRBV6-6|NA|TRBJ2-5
TGTGCCAGCAGGAAACGAGCGGGGGATGGGACCCAGTACTTC
CASRKRAGDGTQYF
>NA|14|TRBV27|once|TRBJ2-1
TGTGCCAGCAGACCACTCCGAGGTCAGCCTAAGCGGTTCTTC
CASRPLRGQPKRFF
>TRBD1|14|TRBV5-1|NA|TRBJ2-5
TGCGCCAGCAGGACAGGGACCGTCCAAGAGACCCAGTACTTC
CASRTGTVQETQYF
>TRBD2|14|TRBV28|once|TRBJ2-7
TGTGCCAGCAGTGCGGGAGAGAGCTCCTACGAGCAGTACTTC
CASSAGESSYEQYF
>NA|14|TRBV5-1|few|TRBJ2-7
TGCGCCAGCAGCTTGGCCACGTCAGGCTACGAGCAGTACTTC
CASSLATSGYEQYF
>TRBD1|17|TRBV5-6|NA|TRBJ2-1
TGTGCCAGCAGCCGCTCAAAGGGACAGGGACTATACAATGAGCAGTTCTTC
CASSRSKGQGLYNEQFF
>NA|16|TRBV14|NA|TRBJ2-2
TGTGCCAGCAGCCAAGAAGTGGGACAGAACACCGGGGAGCTGTTTTTT
CASSQEVGQNTGELFF
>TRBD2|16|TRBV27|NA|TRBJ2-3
TGTGCCAGCTTATGGTGGGGAGGGAGGAGGGCAGATACGCAGTATTTT
CASLWWGGRRADTQYF
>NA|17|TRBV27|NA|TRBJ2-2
TGTGCCAGCAGTTTATCGAAAGGGCGGGACTACACCGGGGAGCTGTTTTTT
CASSLSKGRDYTGELFF
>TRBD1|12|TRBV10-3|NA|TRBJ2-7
TGTGCCATCAGTACAGGGGCCTACGAGCAGTACTTC
CAISTGAYEQYF
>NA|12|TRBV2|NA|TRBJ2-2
TGTGCCAGCAGTGAGTTGGCCGGGGAGCTGTTTTTT
CASSELAGELFF
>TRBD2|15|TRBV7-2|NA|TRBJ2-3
TGTGCCAGCAGTTCCGCGGGAGGGTTGGCAGATACGCAGTATTTT
CASSSAGGLADTQYF
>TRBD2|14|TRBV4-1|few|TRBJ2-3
TGCGCCAGCAGCCCGGGAGGGGGAGCAGATACGCAGTATTTT
CASSPGGGADTQYF
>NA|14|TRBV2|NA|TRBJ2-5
TGTGCCAGCAACGGACAGTATTCCCAAGAGACCCAGTACTTC
CASNGQYSQETQYF
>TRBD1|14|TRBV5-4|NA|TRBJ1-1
TGTGCCAGCAGCTTTGACAGGGGTGATACTGAAGCTTTCTTT
CASSFDRGDTEAFF
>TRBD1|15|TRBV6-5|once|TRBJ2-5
TGTGCCAGCAGTGGAGGACAGGGGGAGCAAGAGACCCAGTACTTC
CASSGGQGEQETQYF
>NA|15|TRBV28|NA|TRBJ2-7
TGTGCCAGCAAAGGAAGCAGGGTCTTCGGGTACGAGCAGTACTTC
CASKGSRVFGYEQYF
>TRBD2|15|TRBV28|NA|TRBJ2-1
TGTGCCAGCAGGTCCGGGACTAGAATTTGGGATGAGCAGTTCTTC
CASRSGTRIWDEQFF
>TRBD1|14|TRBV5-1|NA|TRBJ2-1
TGCGCCAGCAGCCAGACCGGGACAGGAGATAATCAGTTCTTC
CASSQTGTGDNQFF
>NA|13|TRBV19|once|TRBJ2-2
TGTGCCAGTAGTCTGGGGAGGACCGGGGAGCTGTTTTTT
CASSLGRTGELFF
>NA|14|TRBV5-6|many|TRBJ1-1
TGTGCCAGCAGCTTAGGGATCGTGAACACTGAAGCTTTCTTT
CASSLGIVNTEAFF
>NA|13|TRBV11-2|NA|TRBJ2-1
TGTGCCAGCGGACGGGACGACAGAAATGAGCAGTTCTTC
CASGRDDRNEQFF
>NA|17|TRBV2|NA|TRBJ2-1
TGTGCCAGCCCGAAAAGGGAGGAGGGGGGGATCTACAATGAGCAGTTCTTC
CASPKREEGGIYNEQFF
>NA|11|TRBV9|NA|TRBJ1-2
TGTGCCAGCAGCCACAGGGAGGGCTACACCTTC
CASSHREGYTF
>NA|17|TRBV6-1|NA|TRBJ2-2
TGTGCCAGCAGTGAGGGTGTGGCCGTCGCGAACACCGGGGAGCTGTTTTTT
CASSEGVAVANTGELFF
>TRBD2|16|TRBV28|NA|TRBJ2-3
TGTGCCAGCAGTGCCCCCGTAGCGGGGCGCACAGATACGCAGTATTTT
CASSAPVAGRTDTQYF
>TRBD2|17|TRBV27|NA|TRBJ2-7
TGTGCCAGCAGTCTGCTAGCGGGAGGCGACTTTTCCTACGAGCAGTACTTC
CASSLLAGGDFSYEQYF
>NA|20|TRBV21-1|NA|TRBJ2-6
NA
CASSKGSEVAGGTGANVLTF
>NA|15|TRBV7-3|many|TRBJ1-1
TGTGCCAGCAGCTTAACGGGGGGTCCGGGCACTGAAGCTTTCTTT
CASSLTGGPGTEAFF
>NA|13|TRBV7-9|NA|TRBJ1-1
TGTGCCAGCAGCTTACAGTTCAACACTGAAGCTTTCTTT
CASSLQFNTEAFF
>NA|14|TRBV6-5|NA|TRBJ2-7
TGTGCCAGCAGTTACTCCGGGGCCTCCGACGAGCAGTACTTC
CASSYSGASDEQYF
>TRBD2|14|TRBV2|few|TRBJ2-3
TGTGCCAGCAATCCGACTAGCGGCACAGATACGCAGTATTTT
CASNPTSGTDTQYF
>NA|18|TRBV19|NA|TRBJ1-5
TGTGCCAGTAGTATTAGGGGGGAGGGACTATCGGGCAATCAGCCCCAGCATTTT
CASSIRGEGLSGNQPQHF
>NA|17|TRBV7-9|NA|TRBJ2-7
TGTGCCAGCAGCTTAGTCCCAGGGCAGGGCTCATCCTACGAGCAGTACTTC
CASSLVPGQGSSYEQYF
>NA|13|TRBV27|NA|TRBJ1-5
TGTGCCAGCAGCCCAACCCCAGAACAGCCCCAGCATTTT
CASSPTPEQPQHF